Following are 2 T cell receptor beta chains from one sample sequenced in a study of shared clonotypes between healthy human individuals. Generated by immunoSEQ multiplex PCR, the TCRdb table keeps only in-frame clones and is missing some. In the table there are about 2.4 million clones, over 85% of which are singletons. Sequences were obtained from naive CD4+ T cells from PBMCs. Regarding subset: CD45RA+ positively selected. These receptors were taken from a man between 18 and 35 years old in good health. Some clones in this sample may be carry-over from other donors' samples.

The chain recombines TRBV4-1 with TRBJ2-2; 7 bases fit TRBD1. CDR3 length equals 18 residues. The junction had 12 bases not matched to a gene; V was cut back by 4 bases and J by 1 base. Germline V gives CDR1 MGHRA, CDR2 YSYEKL. Here the CDR3 DNA reads TGCGCCAGCAGCCGGCGACCTGACAGGGCGCTGAACACCGGGGAGCTGTTTTTT. Its protein is CASSRRPDRALNTGELFF.

The V call is TRBV28, the J call TRBJ2-7; 9 bases match TRBD2. The CDR3 has 17 residues. CDR1 and CDR2 from the germline V gene are MDHEN and SYDVKM. The ends lost 5 bases at V and 0 bases at J; junction bases unmatched: 11. The CDR3 DNA is TGTGCCAGCAGTCCCTACCCACTAGCGGGCCACTCCTACGAGCAGTACTTC. This encodes CASSPYPLAGHSYEQYF. Looking up the rest from reference TRBV28 and TRBJ2-7 gives the full variable domain: DVKVTQSSRYLVKRTGEKVFLECVQDMDHENMFWYRQDPGLGLRLIYFSYDVKMKEKGDIPEGYSVSREKKERFSLILESASTNQTSMYLCASSPYPLAGHSYEQYFGPGTRLTVT.